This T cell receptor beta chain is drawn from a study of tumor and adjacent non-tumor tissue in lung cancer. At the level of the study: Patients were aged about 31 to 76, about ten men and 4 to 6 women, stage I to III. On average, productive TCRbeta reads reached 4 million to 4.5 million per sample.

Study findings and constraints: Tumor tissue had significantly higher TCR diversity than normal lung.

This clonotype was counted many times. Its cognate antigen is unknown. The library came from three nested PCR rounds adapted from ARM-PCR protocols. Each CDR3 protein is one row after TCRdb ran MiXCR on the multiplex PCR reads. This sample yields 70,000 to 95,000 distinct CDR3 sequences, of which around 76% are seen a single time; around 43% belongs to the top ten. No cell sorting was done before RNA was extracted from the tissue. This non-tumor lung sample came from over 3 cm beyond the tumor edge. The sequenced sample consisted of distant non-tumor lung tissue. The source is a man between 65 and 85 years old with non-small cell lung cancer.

The CDR3 bases are TGTGCCAGCATGGGTGGGGCGGAGACCCAGTACTTC. As protein: CASMGGAETQYF. The V and J genes are TRBV5-5 and TRBJ2-5; TRBD1 is a possible D gene (5 bases). This CDR3 is 12 amino acids long. In germline, CDR1 is SGHKS, CDR2 YYEKEE (reference sequence). Trimming took 6 bases from V and 5 from J, leaving 11 bases between them.